This TCR beta chain emerged from a study of blood T cell repertoires in COVID-19. Study-level background: The United States, Italy and Spain supplied acute and convalescent COVID-19 samples.

In terms of age and location, participants ranged from about 18 to 95 years and lived in 24 US areas. CDR3 size: 15 residues. The V gene lost 4 bases and the J gene lost 4 bases, with 13 bases spanning the gap. Germline V gene sequence: CDR1 LGHDT, CDR2 YNNKEL (reference sequence). The data were produced by immunoSEQ multiplex PCR, yet TCRdb's version contains in-frame clones alone and is incomplete. The data contain around 160,000 clones, 85% to 90% of them seen just once; the ten biggest clones take up more than 1%. The sequence was collected from a woman in her 30s with acute COVID-19. The rearrangement links TRBV3-1 (or the pseudogene TRBV3-2) to TRBJ1-4; the D is unclear. Sequenced input: PBMCs or T cells enriched from blood (not recorded which). The CDR3 nucleotides are TGTGCCAGCAGCCTCTCCGGCGGGAGTAATGAAAAACTGTTTTTT. As protein: CASSLSGGSNEKLFF.